A single T cell receptor beta chain is shown here with its context. Its antigen is unknown. TCRdb re-derived calls from the RT-PCR reads in MiXCR, one entry per CDR3 protein. The data hold about half a million distinct CDR3 sequences, with approximately 11% observed a single time. This CDR3 is 13 amino acids long. V dropped 6 bases and J dropped 8 bases, with 16 bases sitting between them. CDR1 and CDR2 from the germline V gene are MNHEY and SVGEGT. This sample stems from a study of response to subunit inactivated influenza vaccine. Notes on the study in general: The authors offered the suggestion that each seasonal influenza vaccination recruits few new T cells.

Sample: PBMCs from blood, taken 40 to 50 days after vaccination. This TCR derives from a man aged 50-59 years who received an inactivated influenza vaccine. The rearrangement links TRBV6-2 or TRBV6-3 to TRBJ2-5; possible D gene TRBD2, 5 bases. CDR3 region: CASRRTSLDTQYF. In DNA, the CDR3 is TGTGCCAGCAGGCGGACTTCTTTGGATACCCAGTACTTC.